Detailed here is one T cell receptor (beta chain). Its antigen remains unidentified. Sequenced by immunoSEQ multiplex PCR; TCRdb stores in-frame clones only, minus some. The table has approximately 150,000 clones, roughly 92% seen once. This sample was included in a study of T cell responses to AZD1222 COVID-19 vaccine. Study-level points and caveats: The reported proportion of spike-specific TCRs targeting unmutated variant regions was nearly half. Researchers took repertoire samples only after the peak T cell response had come. Clonal diversity may have been underestimated, and the donors were mostly white British, with more females than males.

Source: peripheral blood, taken on day 0 of AZD1222 vaccination. The origin of this receptor is an adult in good health.

CDR3 residues: CASNRVAGSPLHF. CDR3 nucleotide sequence: TGTGCCAGCAACAGGGTAGCGGGATCACCCCTCCACTTT. The chain links TRBV6-5 to TRBJ1-6; a possible D gene is TRBD1 (6 bases). V was clipped by 7 bases and J by 10 bases, with 14 bases between them. Germline V lookup: CDR1 MNHEY, CDR2 SVGAGI. The CDR3 spans 13 residues.